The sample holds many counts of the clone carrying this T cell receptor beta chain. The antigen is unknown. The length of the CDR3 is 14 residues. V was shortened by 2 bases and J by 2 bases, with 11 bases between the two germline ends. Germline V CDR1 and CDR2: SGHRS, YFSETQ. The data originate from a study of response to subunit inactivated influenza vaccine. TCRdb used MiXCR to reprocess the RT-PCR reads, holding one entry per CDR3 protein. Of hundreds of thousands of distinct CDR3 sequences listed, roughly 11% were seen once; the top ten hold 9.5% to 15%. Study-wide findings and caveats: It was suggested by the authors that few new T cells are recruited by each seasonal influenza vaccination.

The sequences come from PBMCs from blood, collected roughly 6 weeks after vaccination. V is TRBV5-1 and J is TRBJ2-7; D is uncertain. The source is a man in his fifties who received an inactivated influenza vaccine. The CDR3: CASSLSSSPYEQYF. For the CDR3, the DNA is TGCGCCAGCAGCTTATCTTCCAGTCCCTACGAGCAGTACTTC.